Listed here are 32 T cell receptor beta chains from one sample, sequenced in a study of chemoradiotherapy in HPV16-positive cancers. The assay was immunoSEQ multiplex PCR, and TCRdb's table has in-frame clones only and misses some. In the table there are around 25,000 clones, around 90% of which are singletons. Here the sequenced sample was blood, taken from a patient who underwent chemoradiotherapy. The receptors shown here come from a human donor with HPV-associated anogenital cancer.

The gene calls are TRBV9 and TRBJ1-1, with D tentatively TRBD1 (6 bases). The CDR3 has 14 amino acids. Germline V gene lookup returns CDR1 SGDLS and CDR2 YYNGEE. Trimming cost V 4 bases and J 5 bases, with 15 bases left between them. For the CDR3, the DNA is TGTGCCAGCAGCTTCCGGACAGAGGGAACTGAAGCTTTCTTT. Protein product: CASSFRTEGTEAFF.

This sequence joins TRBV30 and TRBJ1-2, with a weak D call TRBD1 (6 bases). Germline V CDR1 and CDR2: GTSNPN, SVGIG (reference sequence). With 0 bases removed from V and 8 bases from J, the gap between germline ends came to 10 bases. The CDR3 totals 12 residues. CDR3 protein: CAWSVNRDGYTF. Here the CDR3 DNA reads TGTGCCTGGAGTGTTAACAGGGACGGCTACACCTTC.

CDR3: CASSQRQGINQPQHF. The DNA for the CDR3 is TGCGCCAGCAGCCAAAGACAGGGAATCAATCAGCCCCAGCATTTT. The V gene is TRBV4-1, the J gene TRBJ1-5; 7 bases align to TRBD1. The germline gives CDR1 MGHRA, CDR2 YSYEKL. The V and J ends lost 2 bases and 3 bases, in that order; junction bases with no gene match: 4. The CDR3 has 15 residues.

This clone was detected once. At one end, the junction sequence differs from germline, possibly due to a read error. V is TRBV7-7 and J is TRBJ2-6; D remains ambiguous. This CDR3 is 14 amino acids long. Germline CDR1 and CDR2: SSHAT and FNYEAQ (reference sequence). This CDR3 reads CASSISTGANVLTF. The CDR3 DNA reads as TGTGCTAGCAGCATCTCAACAGGGGCCAACGTCCTGACTTTC.

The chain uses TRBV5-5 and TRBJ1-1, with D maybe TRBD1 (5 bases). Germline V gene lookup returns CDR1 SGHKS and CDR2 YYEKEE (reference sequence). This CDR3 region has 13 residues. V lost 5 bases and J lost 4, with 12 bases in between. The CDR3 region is CASRPGPSTEAFF. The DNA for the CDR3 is TGTGCCAGCAGGCCGGGACCGAGCACTGAAGCTTTCTTT.

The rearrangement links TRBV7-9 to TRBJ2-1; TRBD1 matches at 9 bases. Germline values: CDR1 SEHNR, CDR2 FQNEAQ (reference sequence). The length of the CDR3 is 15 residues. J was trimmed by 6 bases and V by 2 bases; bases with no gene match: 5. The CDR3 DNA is TGTGCCAGCAGCTTATATGACAGGGGGGTCAATGAGCAGTTCTTC. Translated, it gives CASSLYDRGVNEQFF.

The CDR3 DNA follows: TGCGCCAGCAGCTTGGGTAGCATCCGAAGCGATACGCAGTATTTT. Amino acids: CASSLGSIRSDTQYF. V usage is TRBV5-1 and J usage is TRBJ2-3, with unresolved D. The V and J ends lost 0 bases and 6 bases respectively, with 14 bases between them. CDR1 is SGHRS, CDR2 YFSETQ, per germline. The CDR3 covers 15 residues.

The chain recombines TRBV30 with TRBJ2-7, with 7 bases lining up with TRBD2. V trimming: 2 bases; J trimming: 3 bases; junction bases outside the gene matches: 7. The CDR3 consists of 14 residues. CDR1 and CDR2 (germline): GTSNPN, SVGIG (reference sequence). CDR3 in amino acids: CAWSTLAEHYEQYF. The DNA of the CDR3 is TGTGCCTGGAGTACCCTAGCGGAACACTACGAGCAGTACTTC. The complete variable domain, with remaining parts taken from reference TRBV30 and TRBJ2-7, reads SQTIHQWPATLVQPVGSPLSLECTVEGTSNPNLYWYRQAAGRGLQLLFYSVGIGQISSEVPQNLSASRPQDRQFILSSKKLLLSDSGFYLCAWSTLAEHYEQYFGPGTRLTVT.

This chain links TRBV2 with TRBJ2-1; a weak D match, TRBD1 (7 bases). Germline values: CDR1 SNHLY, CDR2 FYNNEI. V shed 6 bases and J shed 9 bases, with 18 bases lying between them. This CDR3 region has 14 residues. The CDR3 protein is CASSPRAGGTEQFF. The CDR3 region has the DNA TGTGCCAGCAGCCCCAGGGCAGGGGGGACTGAGCAGTTCTTC.

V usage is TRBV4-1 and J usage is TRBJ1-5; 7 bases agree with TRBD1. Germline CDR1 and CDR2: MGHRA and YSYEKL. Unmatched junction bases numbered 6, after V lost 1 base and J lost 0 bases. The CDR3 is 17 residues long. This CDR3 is CASSQASGQYSNQPQHF. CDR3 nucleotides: TGCGCCAGCAGCCAAGCTTCGGGACAGTATAGCAATCAGCCCCAGCATTTT.

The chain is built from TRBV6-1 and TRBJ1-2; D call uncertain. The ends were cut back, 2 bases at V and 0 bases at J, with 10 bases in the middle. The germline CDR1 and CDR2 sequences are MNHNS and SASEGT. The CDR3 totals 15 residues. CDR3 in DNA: TGTGCCAGCAGTGAAATTTCGAGAGCTAACTATGGCTACACCTTC. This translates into CASSEISRANYGYTF.

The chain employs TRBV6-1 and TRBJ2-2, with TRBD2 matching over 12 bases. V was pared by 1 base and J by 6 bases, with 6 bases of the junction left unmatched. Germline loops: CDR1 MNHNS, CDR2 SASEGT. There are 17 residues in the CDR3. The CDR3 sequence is CASSEGVTSGSPGELFF. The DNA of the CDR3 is TGTGCCAGCAGTGAAGGGGTGACTAGCGGGAGCCCCGGGGAGCTGTTTTTT.

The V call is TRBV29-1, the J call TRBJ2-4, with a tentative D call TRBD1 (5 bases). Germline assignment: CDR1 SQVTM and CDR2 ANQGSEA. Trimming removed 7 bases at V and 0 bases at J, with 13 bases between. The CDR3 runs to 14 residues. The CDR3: CSARATAAKNIQYF. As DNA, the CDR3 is TGCAGCGCCAGAGCGACAGCAGCCAAAAACATTCAGTACTTC. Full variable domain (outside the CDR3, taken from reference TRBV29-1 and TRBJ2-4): SAVISQKPSRDICQRGTSLTIQCQVDSQVTMMFWYRQQPGQSLTLIATANQGSEATYESGFVIDKFPISRPNLTFSTLTVSNMSPEDSSIYLCSARATAAKNIQYFGAGTRLSVL.

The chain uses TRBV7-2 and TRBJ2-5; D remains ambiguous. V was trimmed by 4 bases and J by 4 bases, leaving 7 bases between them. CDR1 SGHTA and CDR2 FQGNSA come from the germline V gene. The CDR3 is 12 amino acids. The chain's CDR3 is CASSSGGETQYF. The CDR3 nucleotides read TGTGCCAGCAGCTCTGGTGGAGAGACCCAGTACTTC.

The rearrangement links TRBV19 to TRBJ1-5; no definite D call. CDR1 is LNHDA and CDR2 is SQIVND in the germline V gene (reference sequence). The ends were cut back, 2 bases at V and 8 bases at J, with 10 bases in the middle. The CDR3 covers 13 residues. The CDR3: CASSIRSGEPQHF. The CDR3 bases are TGTGCCAGTAGTATAAGGTCCGGGGAGCCCCAGCATTTT.

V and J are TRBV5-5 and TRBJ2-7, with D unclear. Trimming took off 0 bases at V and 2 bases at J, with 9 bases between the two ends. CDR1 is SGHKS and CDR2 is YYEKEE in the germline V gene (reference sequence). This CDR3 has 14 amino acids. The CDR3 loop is CASSLGASAYEQYF. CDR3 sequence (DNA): TGTGCCAGCAGCTTGGGGGCATCGGCCTACGAGCAGTACTTC.

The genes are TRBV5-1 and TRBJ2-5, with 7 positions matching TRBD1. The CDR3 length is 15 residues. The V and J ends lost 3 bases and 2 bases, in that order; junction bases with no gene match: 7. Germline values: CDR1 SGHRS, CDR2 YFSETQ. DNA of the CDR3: TGCGCCAGCAGCTCCCAACCGGGACAGCAAGAGACCCAGTACTTC. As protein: CASSSQPGQQETQYF.

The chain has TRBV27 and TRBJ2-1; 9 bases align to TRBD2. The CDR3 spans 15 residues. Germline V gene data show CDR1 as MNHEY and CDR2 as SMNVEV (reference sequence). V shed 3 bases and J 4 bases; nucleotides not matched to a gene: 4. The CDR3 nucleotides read TGTGCCAGCAGTTTGGTTGCGGGAGGGTACAATGAGCAGTTCTTC. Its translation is CASSLVAGGYNEQFF.

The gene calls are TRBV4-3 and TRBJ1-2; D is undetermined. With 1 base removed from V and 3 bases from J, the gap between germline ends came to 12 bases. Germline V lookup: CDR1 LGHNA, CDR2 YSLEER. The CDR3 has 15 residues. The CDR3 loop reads CASSQGGSPHYGYTF. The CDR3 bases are TGCGCCAGCAGCCAAGGCGGCAGCCCCCACTATGGCTACACCTTC.

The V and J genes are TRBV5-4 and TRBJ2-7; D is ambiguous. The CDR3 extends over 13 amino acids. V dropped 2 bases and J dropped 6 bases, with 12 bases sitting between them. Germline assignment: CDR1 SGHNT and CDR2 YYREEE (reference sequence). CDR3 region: CASSFFLAGEQYF. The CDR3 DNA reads TGTGCCAGCAGCTTTTTTTTAGCCGGCGAGCAGTACTTC.

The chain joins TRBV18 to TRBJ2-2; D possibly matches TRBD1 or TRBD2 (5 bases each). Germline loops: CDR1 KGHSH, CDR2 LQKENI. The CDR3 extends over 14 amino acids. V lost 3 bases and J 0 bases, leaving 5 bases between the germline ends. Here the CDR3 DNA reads TGTGCCAGCTCACCGGGACCGAACACCGGGGAGCTGTTTTTT. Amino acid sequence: CASSPGPNTGELFF.

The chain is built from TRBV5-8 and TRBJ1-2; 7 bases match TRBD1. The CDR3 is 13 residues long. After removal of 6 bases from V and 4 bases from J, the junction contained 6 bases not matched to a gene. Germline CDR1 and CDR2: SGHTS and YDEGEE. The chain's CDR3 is CASTSGTAYGYTF. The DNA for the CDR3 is TGTGCCAGCACCTCCGGGACAGCCTATGGCTACACCTTC.

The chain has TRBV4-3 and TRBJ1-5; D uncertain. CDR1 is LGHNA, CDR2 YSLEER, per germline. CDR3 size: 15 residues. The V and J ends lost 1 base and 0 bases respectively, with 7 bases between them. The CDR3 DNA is TGCGCCAGCAGCCAAGCTCATCTTAGCAATCAGCCCCAGCATTTT. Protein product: CASSQAHLSNQPQHF.

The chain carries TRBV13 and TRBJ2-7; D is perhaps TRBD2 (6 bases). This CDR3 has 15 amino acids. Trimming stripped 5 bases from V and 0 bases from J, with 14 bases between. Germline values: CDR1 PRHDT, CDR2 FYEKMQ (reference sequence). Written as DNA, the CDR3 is TGTGCCAGCAGCCCCGGAGGGACTTTCTCCTACGAGCAGTACTTC. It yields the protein CASSPGGTFSYEQYF.

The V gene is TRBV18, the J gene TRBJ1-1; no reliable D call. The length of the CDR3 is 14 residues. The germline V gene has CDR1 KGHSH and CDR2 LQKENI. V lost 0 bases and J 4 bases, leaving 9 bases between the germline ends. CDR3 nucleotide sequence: TGTGCCAGCTCACCACCGATATCGTTCACTGAAGCTTTCTTT. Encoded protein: CASSPPISFTEAFF. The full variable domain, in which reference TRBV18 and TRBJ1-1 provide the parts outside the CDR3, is NAGVMQNPRHLVRRRGQEARLRCSPMKGHSHVYWYRQLPEEGLKFMVYLQKENIIDESGMPKERFSAEFPKEGPSILRIQQVVRGDSAAYFCASSPPISFTEAFFGQGTRLTVV.

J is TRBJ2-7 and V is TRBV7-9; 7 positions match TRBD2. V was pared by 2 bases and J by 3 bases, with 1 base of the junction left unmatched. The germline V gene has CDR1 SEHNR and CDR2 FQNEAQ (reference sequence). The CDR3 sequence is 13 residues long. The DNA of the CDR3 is TGTGCCAGCAGCTTATGGGGGGGCTACGAGCAGTACTTC. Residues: CASSLWGGYEQYF.

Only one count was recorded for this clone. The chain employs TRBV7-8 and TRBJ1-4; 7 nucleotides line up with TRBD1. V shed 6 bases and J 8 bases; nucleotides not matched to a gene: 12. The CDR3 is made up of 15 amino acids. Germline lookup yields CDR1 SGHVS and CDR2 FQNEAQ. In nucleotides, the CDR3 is TGTGCCAGCAGACGAGAAACAGGGGAGGGAGAAAAACTGTTTTTT. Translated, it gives CASRRETGEGEKLFF.

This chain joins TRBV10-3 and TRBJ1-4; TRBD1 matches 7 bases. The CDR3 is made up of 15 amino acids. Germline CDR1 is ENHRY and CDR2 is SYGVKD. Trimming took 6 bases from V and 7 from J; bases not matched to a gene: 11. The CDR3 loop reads CAISDVQGRGEKLFF. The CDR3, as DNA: TGTGCCATCAGCGATGTACAGGGGAGGGGTGAAAAACTGTTTTTT.

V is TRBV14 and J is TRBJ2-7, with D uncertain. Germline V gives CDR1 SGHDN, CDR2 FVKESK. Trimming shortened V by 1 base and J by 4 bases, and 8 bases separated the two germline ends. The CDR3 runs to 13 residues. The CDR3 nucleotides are TGTGCCAGCAGCCAAGTATTTTTGTACGAGCAGTACTTC. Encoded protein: CASSQVFLYEQYF.

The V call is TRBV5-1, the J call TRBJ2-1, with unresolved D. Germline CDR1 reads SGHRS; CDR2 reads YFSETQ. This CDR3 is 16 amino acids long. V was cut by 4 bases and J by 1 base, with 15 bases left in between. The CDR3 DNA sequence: TGCGCCAGCAGCCCACAATCCTCCGGATCCTACAATGAGCAGTTCTTC. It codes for CASSPQSSGSYNEQFF.

CDR3 DNA: TGTGCCAGCAGCGGTATTGGAGCGGGGAAAGAGACCCAGTACTTC. It yields the protein CASSGIGAGKETQYF. The chain combines TRBV5-4 with TRBJ2-5; 7 bases agree with TRBD2. Losses at the gene ends were 4 bases for V and 3 bases for J; bases not matched to a gene: 9. CDR1 is SGHNT and CDR2 is YYREEE in the germline V gene (reference sequence). CDR3 length: 15 residues.

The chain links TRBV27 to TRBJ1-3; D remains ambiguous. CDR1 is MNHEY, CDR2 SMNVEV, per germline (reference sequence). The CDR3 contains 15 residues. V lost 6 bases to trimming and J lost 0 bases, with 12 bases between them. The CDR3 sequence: CASSQRIHSGNTIYF. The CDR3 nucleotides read TGTGCCAGCAGCCAGAGGATACACTCTGGAAACACCATATATTTT.